This entry describes one T cell receptor beta chain. What antigen it recognizes has not been identified. No quality values exist for individual bases; no much larger clone is one base distant. In total, roughly 710 healthy bone marrow donors made up the cohort. Cohort members were all nominally healthy when sampled, although unrecorded immune exposures were likely present. The donor was CMV seronegative and was included in the group of a few hundred seronegative cohort members. Every donor gave a peripheral blood sample, and the peripheral blood mononuclear cells from that sample were used for TCR beta sequencing. Genomic DNA was extracted from the blood cell samples with the Qiagen DNeasy Blood Extraction Kit. These data are taken from a study of cytomegalovirus exposure and HLA in healthy donors (dated by TCRdb to the late 2010s). In the study overall: In an earlier analysis of around 540 of the donors, around 300 Gb of sequence data and just under 120 million unique TCR beta sequences from 150 million to 200 million T cells were reported. The study used immunosequencing to profile the T cell repertoires of some 600 subjects and linked those repertoires to cytomegalovirus serostatus. A later analysis re-examined previously published TCR beta repertoires from hundreds of donors and added high-resolution HLA genotyping to investigate patterns of TCR occurrence. About 300 gigabases of sequencing data and tens of millions of unique TCR sequences were included in an early release covering several hundred HLA-typed donors. The genetic ancestry cluster associated with self-reported Caucasian donors included 81% of the approximately 400 genotyped donors. An earlier analysis of some 500 of the donors used high-throughput TCR beta sequencing to judge whether each TCR beta V gene segment behaved as functional or pseudogenic. Rather than drawing on any new phenotypic data, the later analysis identified candidate immune exposures from TCR beta sequences and the way those sequences occurred across donors. Alongside the repertoire data, information on donor age, sex, ethnicity and CMV serostatus was compiled. Among a few hundred genotyped donors of the cohort, an average of around 240,000 unique TCR beta nucleotide sequences were sequenced per donor, around a sixth of them non-productive. Besides the first cohort of about 730 subjects, a separate validation cohort made up of 120 or so different subjects was used. A later genetic analysis used genome-wide SNP genotypes for about 65% of the roughly 670 donors, treating that subset as a discovery cohort. Four to six DR-DQ haplotypes were handled as single units for association and clustering because linkage in the cohort was strong. HLA typing included class I and class II loci at four-digit resolution. All discovery cohort repertoires had been generated on a single sequencing platform. The study was designed to test whether signatures of past pathogen exposure could be identified by cataloging public T cell receptors. Typing coverage differed by locus: A, B, C, DRB1 and DQB1 were typed in about 620-630 donors, DQA1 in roughly 510, DPA1 in some 610, and DPB1 in 400 to 490. High-throughput TCR immunosequencing, statistical association of individual TCRs with disease status, and machine learning were combined to predict cytomegalovirus infection status.

Library method: the immunoSEQ multiplex PCR assay. For the multiplex PCR, a mixture combining 60 forward primers for TCR Vbeta segments and 13 reverse primers for TCR Jbeta segments was used. Amplification of the CDR3 region of rearranged TCR beta genes was performed with a multiplex PCR assay on genomic DNA. The amplified TCR beta libraries were sequenced on the Illumina HiSeq System as 87-base-pair reads. The paper's data handling went like this. Across the 670 or so repertoires, a later analysis counted tens of millions of unique TCR beta chains, roughly 11 million of which were shared by at least two donors. To remove PCR and sequencing errors, raw reads were error-corrected and collapsed into unique sequences using a nearest-neighbor algorithm that merged closely related sequences. Alignment of CDR3 sequences to IMGT reference sequences was used to assign V, D and J gene segments. For a sequence to be retained, a match of at least six nucleotides to both a V gene segment and a J gene segment was required. Rearrangements were classified as productive when the CDR3 lacked stop codons and remained in frame with V and J, and all other rearrangements were classified as non-productive. CDR3 was defined according to IMGT convention as the region running from the second conserved V-encoded cysteine to the conserved J-encoded phenylalanine. The earlier analysis of about 640 of the donors excluded any sequence lacking an unambiguous match to a single V gene segment. In an earlier analysis of 587 of the donors, a V segment was called functional when productive rearrangements were above 56.7%, and segregating when the standard deviation between donors exceeded 5%. A statistical classification framework was developed to diagnose cytomegalovirus status using the catalog of TCR beta chain sequences. In a later analysis, V and J genes were assigned by comparing TCR nucleotide sequences against IMGT/GENE-DB human TR gene sequences. The TCRdist pipeline was used in a later analysis to assign CDR3 sequences and most-parsimonious VDJ recombination scenarios. In a later analysis, every TCR beta chain was defined by the combination of its CDR3 amino acid sequence and its V-gene family, and reads without a unique V-gene family were dropped. A later analysis removed several hundred highly shared, low-generation-probability nucleotide sequences to deal with suspected cross-contamination and a sequencing artifact. In a later analysis, a clonal expansion index for each public chain was calculated from normalized within-repertoire ranks of inferred template counts. A later analysis computed generation probabilities with a VDJ recombination model fitted to out-of-frame rearrangements, and checked the results against IGoR. A later analysis scored TCR-TCR, TCR-HLA and TCR-CMV co-occurrence with hypergeometric tests, applying a repertoire-size bias correction to TCR pairs. To estimate false discovery rates, a later analysis permuted the HLA or CMV assignments 20 times. In a later analysis, co-occurring TCRs were grouped with DBSCAN, and TCRdist sequence similarity was added when clustering was performed within HLA-allele-positive subsets. For co-occurrence clustering, repertoires with fewer than 30,000 or more than 120,000 public chains were excluded, along with a handful of repertoires with anomalous nucleotide sharing. Not all clones reach the TCRdb copy of this immuneACCESS table, which keeps in-frame sequences only. Checked studies attribute under half of the gap to unresolved V genes and leave the rest unexplained. From that table come the V and J calls and clone size; the DNA was used to work out D and trimming. This sample lists 150,000 to 200,000 clones; 70% to 80% were detected once. The ten most abundant clones make up 2% to 2.5% of the sample.

Findings and caveats that apply to the study as a whole: A later analysis reported that several top co-occurrence clusters appeared linked to parvovirus B19, influenza, CMV and Epstein-Barr virus. According to a later analysis, TCR association rates differed among HLA loci, with DRB1 alleles showing the most associated TCRs and HLA-C alleles showing the fewest. Three of the identified cytomegalovirus-associated TCR beta chains were confirmed in vitro to be specific for cytomegalovirus antigens. Compared with the roughly 670-donor mean, donors in an Asian-associated ancestry cluster had fewer N-insertions in productive TCRs, according to a later genetic analysis. Some 16 rarely observed V segments, including chromosome 9 orphons, were excluded from the earlier analysis of some 590 of the donors because counts were too low. An association between a missense DCLRE1C variant and V-gene and J-gene trimming of TCR beta chains was found in a later genetic analysis and replicated in an independent cohort. Some IMGT-functional V segments, including TRBV6-2 and TRBV6-3, could not be told apart with the 87-base-pair reads, so those segments were excluded. A further reported finding was that TCR beta sequences accurately predicted the HLA-A and HLA-B alleles for most subjects in the first cohort. CMV serostatus was the only immune exposure information available for the cohort. In a later analysis, most CMV-associated TCR beta chains were found to appear HLA-restricted, with HLA associations seemingly driven largely by CMV exposure. An earlier analysis of roughly 570 of the donors showed that most TCR beta V segments appeared in productive rearrangements either about 87% or about 30% of the time, which broadly matched IMGT annotations. The study listed 150 to 200 TCR beta chains as associated with cytomegalovirus. Assigning TCR associations to individual alleles was difficult when HLA alleles, especially DR and DQ, strongly co-occurred. Cytomegalovirus status was reported to be diagnosed by the classifier with high specificity and sensitivity in both the original and validation cohorts. A cluster of highly shared sequence variants was judged likely to represent a technical artifact of the sequencing pipeline. Only TCR beta chains were sequenced in this cohort, and the absence of alpha or paired-chain data limited detectable features. Roughly uniform sequencing depth across donors was assumed in presence/absence analyses, although this assumption may not hold. While some public TCRs were present in many individuals, most TCR sequences turned up only very rarely across donors. In a later analysis, HLA-associated TCR beta chains were found to be more clonally expanded and to have lower generation probabilities than equally common non-associated chains. According to the authors, the approach could potentially be generalized to other disease states and immunological phenotypes. Linkage disequilibrium might explain the correlated functional status among segregating V segments, but an unknown experimental factor could not be excluded. At a false discovery rate of 0.05, a later analysis linked 16,951 TCR beta sequences to specific HLA alleles. Because some donors lacked HLA typing at each locus, the association tests relied only on the typed subset.

Via the germline V gene, CDR1 is LGHNA and CDR2 YSLEER. The junction carries 12 bases between V and J, which are trimmed by 3 bases and 4 bases respectively. The CDR3, cysteine through phenylalanine, is 14 amino acids long. Just CDR3 DNA is preserved here, 42 bases in frame from base 1. The rearrangement combines TRBV4-3 with TRBJ1-2; the D segment could be TRBD1, given 6 matching bases. This clonotype originated in a woman aged 45-60 years in good health and CMV-seronegative. The sequenced sample was PBMCs. The CDR3 reads as follows: CASSHPGQPYGYTF. The nucleotide sequence is given as TGCGCCAGCAGCCACCCGGGACAACCCTATGGCTACACCTTC.